A single sample gave rise to the 11 T cell receptor beta chains below, sequenced in a study of T cells in Graves' hyperthyroidism and ophthalmopathy. The TCR beta CDR3 regions underwent amplification using RNA transcripts as the source. In the first-round RT-PCR of the TCR CDR3, the HTBI primer set was used. TCRdb itself ran the multiplex PCR reads through MiXCR, one entry per CDR3 protein. This sample has roughly 160,000 distinct CDR3 sequences, with just under 9.5% found just once. Sequencing was done on a sample of blood. The receptors here all came from a woman aged 18-29 years with Graves' hyperthyroidism that later progressed to Graves' ophthalmopathy.

This clonotype has ten or more counts. This sequence joins TRBV15 and TRBJ1-4, with D uncertain. The CDR3 covers 14 residues. V was trimmed by 6 bases and J by 8 bases, leaving 16 bases between them. Germline lookup yields CDR1 LNHNV and CDR2 YYDKDF (reference sequence). As DNA, the CDR3 is TGTGCCACCAGTAGCCGAGCCCTGGGGGAAAAACTGTTTTTT. It translates to CATSSRALGEKLFF.

V is TRBV6-1 and J is TRBJ1-2; D unresolved. The CDR3 sequence is 13 residues long. V gave up 5 bases and J gave up 0 bases, with 7 bases separating them. Germline CDR1 MNHNS, CDR2 SASEGT. The CDR3 loop is CASSLDPNYGYTF. The CDR3 coding sequence is TGTGCCAGCAGTCTAGACCCTAACTATGGCTACACCTTC.

This clonotype was observed many times. This chain links TRBV12-3 or TRBV12-4 with TRBJ1-2; 7 nucleotides agree with TRBD1. This CDR3 region has 14 residues. V shed 4 bases and J 4 bases; nucleotides not matched to a gene: 6. CDR3 DNA sequence: TGTGCCAGCAGTTCAGAGACAGGGCTCTATGGCTACACCTTC. Amino acid sequence: CASSSETGLYGYTF.

The table lists this clonotype with many counts. The V gene is TRBV6-1, the J gene TRBJ1-1; possible D gene TRBD1, 5 bases. V dropped 2 bases and J dropped 0 bases, with 10 bases sitting between them. This CDR3 contains 15 residues. Germline V gene lookup returns CDR1 MNHNS and CDR2 SASEGT. CDR3 nucleotides: TGTGCCAGCAGTGAAAGTCGACAGATGAACACTGAAGCTTTCTTT. Protein product: CASSESRQMNTEAFF.

This clonotype has a count of ten or more. This chain joins TRBV25-1 and TRBJ1-1; 8 bases fit TRBD1. Unmatched junction bases numbered 11, after V lost 8 bases and J lost 3 bases. This CDR3 is built from 15 residues. Germline V gene lookup returns CDR1 MGHDK and CDR2 SYGVNS. The CDR3 sequence: CASDRQTGAYTEAFF. As DNA, the CDR3 is TGTGCCAGCGACCGTCAGACAGGGGCCTACACTGAAGCTTTCTTT.

The rearrangement uses TRBV5-6 and TRBJ2-7, with 7 bases aligning to TRBD2. Trimming cost V 0 bases and J 5 bases; bases outside gene matches: 11. Germline loops: CDR1 SGHDT, CDR2 YYEEEE. The CDR3 is 16 amino acids. CDR3 amino acids: CASSLVGRGSGNEQYF. The CDR3 DNA sequence: TGTGCCAGCAGCTTGGTGGGGAGGGGCTCGGGCAACGAGCAGTACTTC. The whole variable domain, filled in from reference TRBV5-6 and TRBJ2-7, reads DAGVTQSPTHLIKTRGQQVTLRCSPKSGHDTVSWYQQALGQGPQFIFQYYEEEERQRGNFPDRFSGHQFPNYSSELNVNALLLGDSALYLCASSLVGRGSGNEQYFGPGTRLTVT.

This clonotype has ten or more counts. The genes are TRBV6-1 and TRBJ2-7, with 8 positions matching TRBD1. The CDR3 is 15 amino acids. The V gene end was trimmed by 8 bases and the J gene end by 2 bases; junction bases not matched to a gene: 11. Germline V gene sequence: CDR1 MNHNS, CDR2 SASEGT. The CDR3 bases are TGTGCCAGCCAAGGACAGGGAAGGGGTACCTACGAGCAGTACTTC. It is translated as CASQGQGRGTYEQYF.

This clonotype appeared many times. V usage is TRBV20-1 and J usage is TRBJ2-1, with a weak D call TRBD1 (6 bases). The CDR3 totals 12 residues. Germline loops: CDR1 DFQATT, CDR2 SNEGSKA (reference sequence). Between the trimmed V and J ends, which lost 6 bases and 6 bases, there was a span of 12 bases. In nucleotides, the CDR3 is TGCAGTGCCAAAAGACAGGTCAATGAGCAGTTCTTC. This encodes CSAKRQVNEQFF.

This clonotype was seen repeatedly, ten times or more. The genes are TRBV25-1 and TRBJ1-4, with TRBD1 matching over 7 bases. With V trimmed by 4 bases and J by 7 bases, 9 bases remained unmatched. Germline CDR1 reads MGHDK; CDR2 reads SYGVNS. The CDR3 sequence is 15 residues long. The CDR3 DNA reads as TGTGCCAGCAGTGTCCCCACAGGGGTGGGTGAAAAACTGTTTTTT. It encodes CASSVPTGVGEKLFF.

In this sample, this clonotype turned up many times. The chain uses TRBV6-1 and TRBJ2-7; 9 positions agree with TRBD2. CDR1 and CDR2 from the germline V gene are MNHNS and SASEGT. The CDR3 is 15 residues long. V was pared by 6 bases and J by 3 bases, with 9 bases of the junction left unmatched. The CDR3 is CASSQPGLALYEQYF. The CDR3 bases are TGTGCCAGCAGCCAACCGGGACTAGCCCTCTACGAGCAGTACTTC.

This clonotype was picked up many times. CDR3: CASSPQATDTYGYTF. CDR3 nucleotides: TGTGCCAGCAGCCCCCAAGCGACAGATACCTATGGCTACACCTTC. V usage is TRBV9 and J usage is TRBJ1-2, with D maybe TRBD1 (5 bases). The CDR3 consists of 15 residues. V was pared by 4 bases and J by 4 bases, with 17 bases between. The V gene's germline CDR1 is SGDLS and CDR2 YYNGEE.